This T cell receptor (beta chain) was sequenced for a study of control samples from healthy donors and cancer patients. Profiling relied on immunoSEQ multiplex PCR, and the TCRdb table lists in-frame clones only, not all of them. The table lists 150,000 or so clones, approximately 93% of them singletons. This clone has a single count. The ends lost 0 bases at V and 5 bases at J; junction bases unmatched: 15. Germline V gene sequence: CDR1 SGHRS, CDR2 YFSETQ. This CDR3 has 19 amino acids. The J gene is TRBJ2-1, the V gene TRBV5-1; TRBD2 matches at 9 bases. The source is a man aged 18 to 29 in good health. Sequenced material: blood. CDR3 nucleotide sequence: TGCGCCAGCAGCTTGGGAAGCGGGGGGCCAGCGGCCTTTAACAATGAGCAGTTCTTC. It translates to CASSLGSGGPAAFNNEQFF.